This TCR beta chain was sequenced in a study of cytomegalovirus exposure and HLA in healthy donors. J was trimmed by 7 bases and V by 3 bases; bases with no gene match: 7. Germline assignment: CDR1 MDHEN and CDR2 SYDVKM. The CDR3 runs 15 residues. There were likely unrecorded immune exposures, though donors were nominally healthy when sampled. This clone has only a few counts. 60 Vbeta and 13 Jbeta primers were used in PCR. Profiled with immunoSEQ multiplex PCR; TCRdb holds only in-frame clones, not every one. The repertoire has about 76,000 clones, around 80% of them found once; the top ten carry roughly 2.5%.

The gene calls are TRBV28 and TRBJ2-7; 12 bases fit TRBD1. The source of this sequence is a male donor in good health and CMV-seropositive. The sequencing input was PBMCs. The CDR3 DNA is TGTGCCAGCAGTTTCCCGGGACAGGGGGCGCGTGAGCAGTACTTC. Protein sequence: CASSFPGQGAREQYF.